This TCR beta chain derives from a study of Graves' ophthalmopathy and Graves' hyperthyroidism. Overall study findings and caveats: Blood also harbored most expanded thyroid clonotypes above 0.001 frequency. The model forecast ophthalmopathy progression, reaching 70.59% sensitivity and around 73% specificity.

This clonotype was found a few times. Its antigen is still unknown. It was on clinical symptoms, serum thyroxine, TRAb, thyroid ultrasound and orbital computed tomography that diagnosis relied. The source of the PBMCs was 9.5 to 10 ml of fresh peripheral blood. Researchers took RNA transcripts and amplified TCR beta CDR3 regions from them. HTBI-primed RT-PCR formed the first round, and a multiplex PCR formed the second. One entry per CDR3 protein results from TCRdb running MiXCR on the multiplex PCR reads. The data hold 200,000 to 250,000 distinct CDR3 sequences, with around 45% observed a single time. This TCR was recovered from an adult man with Graves' ophthalmopathy. Sequencing was carried out using peripheral blood.

In nucleotides, the CDR3 is TGTGCCAGCAGCCTTTGGACAGGGGGCTACGAGCAGTACTTC. Translated: CASSLWTGGYEQYF. The J gene is TRBJ2-7, the V gene TRBV7-2; 10 positions agree with TRBD1. V dropped 5 bases and J dropped 3; count of bases not matched to a gene: 4. The CDR3 is 14 amino acids. CDR1 is SGHTA and CDR2 is FQGNSA in the germline V gene.